Sequencing of this T cell receptor (beta chain) was carried out in a study of blood T cell repertoires in COVID-19. For the study at large: Sites across the United States, Italy and Spain contributed samples from acute and convalescent COVID-19. PBMCs, B-cell-depleted T cells, or T cells provided the cDNA or gDNA that made up the material.

In the original processing: Estimates of nucleated cell counts were drawn from the amplification of reference gene primers. Clones were sequenced by immunoSEQ multiplex PCR, and TCRdb holds only the in-frame ones, with some missing. V and J calls and clone size are as listed in that table; D and trimming were resolved from the DNA. The sample consists of 250,000 to 300,000 clones, 82% of them appearing once. Germline CDR1 MNHEY, CDR2 SVGAGI. The V segment lost 5 bases and the J segment 4 bases; nucleotides outside the gene matches: 5. The CDR3 runs 14 residues. The source material was peripheral blood. The TCR sequence derives from a woman younger than 30 with acute or convalescent COVID-19. The J gene is TRBJ2-5, the V gene TRBV6-5, with 9 bases lining up with TRBD2. The CDR3: CASSTISGRETQYF. Written as DNA, the CDR3 is TGTGCCAGCAGTACAATTAGCGGGAGAGAGACCCAGTACTTC.